This T cell receptor (beta chain) was sequenced for a study of T cell responses to AZD1222 COVID-19 vaccine. The study, taken as a whole, reports: Spike-wide vaccine-associated CD4 TCRs dominated at 160-218 and 743-854. Unmutated variant regions are reportedly targeted by nearly half of spike-specific TCRs. It should be noted that donors were predominantly white British and more often female, and clonal diversity was possibly underestimated. Seropositive status at baseline applied to only five or six AZD1222 recipients.

Profiled with immunoSEQ multiplex PCR; TCRdb holds only in-frame clones, not every one. The data contain around 110,000 clones, approximately 83% of them singletons. About this clone itself: Antigen specificity is unknown.

From germline, CDR1 is MDHEN and CDR2 SYDVKM. After removal of 7 bases from V and 8 bases from J, the junction contained 10 bases not matched to a gene. This CDR3 comprises 13 residues. The chain uses TRBV28 and TRBJ1-2; 7 positions agree with TRBD1. The sample was peripheral blood, taken on day 0 of MenACWY control vaccination. The receptor's source is an adult in good health. CDR3 region: CASTLDRARGYTF. For the CDR3, the DNA is TGTGCCAGCACACTAGACAGGGCGCGGGGCTACACCTTC.